This passage covers 19 T cell receptor beta chains from one sample sequenced in a study of molecular identifiers for immune sequencing clone quantification. TCRdb recomputed calls from the PCR reads with MiXCR, one row per CDR3 protein. The data show about 640,000 distinct CDR3 sequences, just under 20% seen once. Sequencing input: naive CD8+ T cells from blood, with Jurkat cell RNA spiked in. Documented subset: FACS-sorted CD8+CD4-CCR7+CD45RA+ naive T cells. All receptors come from a human donor in good health. Some libraries in this study had Jurkat cell RNA spiked in.

This clonotype was seen a handful of times. The chain employs TRBV27 and TRBJ1-3; unclear D gene. The V end lost 2 bases, the J end lost 1 base, and 6 bases lay between the germline ends. CDR1 and CDR2 (germline): MNHEY, SMNVEV (reference sequence). The CDR3 is 14 residues long. This CDR3 reads CASSLIASGNTIYF. The CDR3 coding sequence is TGTGCCAGCAGTTTAATAGCATCTGGAAACACCATATATTTT.

The table lists this clonotype with a few counts. A much larger clone differs from this one at a single base, so this may be a read error. J is TRBJ2-7 and V is TRBV28; the match to TRBD1 covers 7 bases. This CDR3 comprises 12 residues. CDR1 is MDHEN and CDR2 is SYDVKM in the germline V gene. The CDR3 DNA sequence: TGTGCCTGCAGTTTATCCCCGACAGGGATGTACTTC. Translation gives CACSLSPTGMYF.

Only a few counts were recorded for this clonotype. The chain is built from TRBV19 and TRBJ2-4, with D perhaps TRBD1 or TRBD2 (5 bases each). Germline CDR1 reads LNHDA; CDR2 reads SQIVND (reference sequence). The CDR3 covers 12 residues. The ends were cut back, 8 bases at V and 2 bases at J, with 7 bases in the middle. The CDR3 protein is CASWGSKNIQYF. In nucleotides, the CDR3 is TGTGCCAGTTGGGGGTCCAAAAACATTCAGTACTTC. The full variable domain, with the rest looked up from reference TRBV19 and TRBJ2-4, is DGGITQSPKYLFRKEGQNVTLSCEQNLNHDAMYWYRQDPGQGLRLIYYSQIVNDFQKGDIAEGYSVSREKKESFPLTVTSAQKNPTAFYLCASWGSKNIQYFGAGTRLSVL.

Many counts were recorded for this clonotype. This chain uses TRBV6-2 or TRBV6-3 with TRBJ2-2; the match to TRBD2 covers 11 bases. The CDR3 contains 15 residues. V shed 4 bases, J shed 4 bases, and the junction held 2 bases outside the gene matches. CDR1 and CDR2 from the germline V gene are MNHEY and SVGEGT. The CDR3 DNA follows: TGTGCCAGCAGTTTCCTAGCGGGAGGCACCGGGGAGCTGTTTTTT. Translated: CASSFLAGGTGELFF.

At least ten counts were recorded for this clonotype. The CDR3 sequence is CASSLGQDSYQETQYF. CDR3 nucleotide sequence: TGTGCCAGCAGCTTAGGTCAAGACTCGTACCAAGAGACCCAGTACTTC. The chain is built from TRBV7-9 and TRBJ2-5; D is unclear. The CDR3 runs 16 residues. Germline V gene lookup returns CDR1 SEHNR and CDR2 FQNEAQ (reference sequence). V was shortened by 1 base and J by 0 bases, with 12 bases between the two germline ends.

Concerning this clonotype: Given a much more abundant clone one base away, this may be a read error. V is TRBV27 and J is TRBJ1-1; no reliable D call. The CDR3 has 14 amino acids. Germline CDR1 MNHEY, CDR2 SMNVEV (reference sequence). V lost 2 bases, J lost 3 bases, and 10 bases lay in between. The DNA of the CDR3 is TGTGCCAGCAGTTTAGTACAGTGGTACACTGAAGCTTTCTTT. Its protein product is CASSLVQWYTEAFF.

The gene calls are TRBV7-6 and TRBJ2-1, with 8 bases identical to TRBD2. The germline gives CDR1 SGHVS, CDR2 FNYEAQ. This CDR3 is built from 18 residues. With V trimmed by 4 bases and J by 8 bases, 19 bases remained unmatched. CDR3 loop: CASSSSMGYTSGIDEQFF. In DNA, the CDR3 is TGTGCCAGCAGCTCCAGCATGGGGTACACTAGCGGTATCGATGAGCAGTTCTTC.

With respect to this clonotype: At one end, the junction sequence differs from germline, possibly due to a read error. The genes are TRBV20-1 and TRBJ2-7; 9 nucleotides align to TRBD2. This CDR3 is built from 14 residues. CDR1 is DFQATT, CDR2 SNEGSKA, per germline (reference sequence). CDR3 sequence: CGASRVAGAYEQYF. In DNA, the CDR3 is TGCGGTGCTAGTAGGGTAGCGGGGGCTTACGAGCAGTACTTC.

Note on this clonotype: A single base separates this from a much larger clone, so it may be a read error. The chain recombines TRBV7-2 with TRBJ2-7; 14 nucleotides match TRBD2. V trimming: 1 base; J trimming: 3 bases; junction bases outside the gene matches: 8. Germline assignment: CDR1 SGHTA and CDR2 FQGNSA. This CDR3 is built from 18 residues. CDR3 nucleotides: TGTGCCAGCAGCTTAGAGGGACTAGCGGGAGTGAGCTTCTACGAGCAGTACTTC. Encoded protein: CASSLEGLAGVSFYEQYF.

This clonotype was detected ten times or more. The gene calls are TRBV3-1 and TRBJ2-5, with 8 bases aligning to TRBD2. The germline gives CDR1 LGHDT, CDR2 YNNKEL (reference sequence). The CDR3 sequence is 17 residues long. Trimming cost V 5 bases and J 1 base; bases outside gene matches: 12. The CDR3 reads CASSVTYSGELQETQYF. The CDR3 DNA reads TGTGCCAGCAGCGTAACCTATAGCGGGGAACTCCAAGAGACCCAGTACTTC.

This chain connects TRBV2 to TRBJ1-1, with TRBD1 as a possible D gene (5 bases). The germline V gene encodes CDR1 SNHLY and CDR2 FYNNEI. The V gene lost 0 bases and the J gene lost 5 bases, with 10 bases spanning the gap. The CDR3 consists of 14 residues. The chain's CDR3 is CASSEAGEWTEAFF. CDR3 bases: TGTGCCAGCAGTGAAGCAGGGGAGTGGACTGAAGCTTTCTTT. Filled out from reference TRBV2 and TRBJ1-1, the complete variable domain reads EPEVTQTPSHQVTQMGQEVILRCVPISNHLYFYWYRQILGQKVEFLVSFYNNEISEKSEIFDDQFSVERPDGSNFTLKIRSTKLEDSAMYFCASSEAGEWTEAFFGQGTRLTVV.

This clonotype was found many times. This sequence joins TRBV30 and TRBJ2-1; 10 bases agree with TRBD1. Germline V lookup: CDR1 GTSNPN, CDR2 SVGIG (reference sequence). With 1 base clipped from V and 14 bases from J, the junction kept 2 bases outside the gene matches. The CDR3 is 11 amino acids. CDR3: CAWSAGTGEFF. The CDR3 nucleotides read TGTGCCTGGAGTGCTGGGACAGGGGAGTTCTTC. Full variable domain (outside the CDR3, taken from reference TRBV30 and TRBJ2-1): SQTIHQWPATLVQPVGSPLSLECTVEGTSNPNLYWYRQAAGRGLQLLFYSVGIGQISSEVPQNLSASRPQDRQFILSSKKLLLSDSGFYLCAWSAGTGEFFGPGTRLTVL.

This clonotype was recorded a few times. The J gene is TRBJ1-1, the V gene TRBV7-9; no clear D. Germline V gene lookup returns CDR1 SEHNR and CDR2 FQNEAQ (reference sequence). CDR3 length equals 15 residues. Deletions cut 3 bases from V and 1 base from J, with 12 bases between. The DNA for the CDR3 is TGTGCCAGCAGCTTCCCGACGGGAGGGAACACTGAAGCTTTCTTT. It is translated as CASSFPTGGNTEAFF.

This clonotype was found many times. The rearrangement links TRBV7-9 to TRBJ2-7; no clear D gene. The CDR3 runs to 12 residues. V was shortened by 3 bases and J by 3 bases, with 6 bases between the two germline ends. Looked up from germline, CDR1 is SEHNR and CDR2 is FQNEAQ (reference sequence). CDR3 loop: CASSFANYEQYF. CDR3 coding DNA: TGTGCCAGCAGCTTTGCGAACTACGAGCAGTACTTC.

This clonotype was seen many times. The J gene is TRBJ2-3, the V gene TRBV30; 8 nucleotides align to TRBD1. This CDR3 spans 14 amino acids. Unmatched junction bases numbered 5, after V lost 3 bases and J lost 3 bases. Germline CDR1 is GTSNPN and CDR2 is SVGIG (reference sequence). Here the CDR3 DNA reads TGTGCCTGGAGCCCCGGGGACAGGACAGATACGCAGTATTTT. This translates into CAWSPGDRTDTQYF.

This clonotype was seen many times. J is TRBJ2-7 and V is TRBV9; D ambiguous. Trimming removed 0 bases from V and 4 bases from J, with 8 bases in between. Germline values: CDR1 SGDLS, CDR2 YYNGEE. The CDR3 totals 13 residues. The CDR3 coding sequence is TGTGCCAGCAGCGTAGGCGACAAGTACGAGCAGTACTTC. Residues: CASSVGDKYEQYF.

This rearrangement joins TRBV29-1 to TRBJ1-2, with 9 bases lining up with TRBD1. The germline V gene has CDR1 SQVTM and CDR2 ANQGSEA. V trimming: 0 bases; J trimming: 2 bases; junction bases outside the gene matches: 16. The CDR3 is made up of 19 amino acids. In DNA form, the CDR3 reads TGCAGCGTTGAAGATACAGTGGGAGTGGGGACAGGGCCCAACTATGGCTACACCTTC. Its protein is CSVEDTVGVGTGPNYGYTF.

This clonotype has at least ten counts. V usage is TRBV6-5 and J usage is TRBJ2-5; 9 nucleotides match TRBD2. V lost 4 bases, J lost 11 bases, and 8 bases stayed unmatched. CDR3 length: 13 residues. Per the germline V gene, CDR1 is MNHEY and CDR2 is SVGAGI. The CDR3 reads CASSFAGGPYQYF. Written as DNA, the CDR3 is TGTGCCAGCAGTTTCGCGGGAGGGCCGTATCAGTACTTC.

This clonotype showed up many times. The rearrangement uses TRBV4-3 and TRBJ2-5, with D unclear. The CDR3 is made up of 15 amino acids. Germline V lookup: CDR1 LGHNA, CDR2 YSLEER. Trimming shortened V by 0 bases and J by 0 bases, and 8 bases separated the two germline ends. CDR3 amino acids: CASSQEPHHQETQYF. CDR3 sequence (DNA): TGCGCCAGCAGCCAAGAACCACACCACCAAGAGACCCAGTACTTC.